The T cell receptor beta chain under discussion was sequenced for a study of blood T cells in healthy people across ages. The CDR3 consists of 15 residues. Germline V gives CDR1 KGHSH, CDR2 LQKENI. Trimming removed 3 bases from V and 2 bases from J; junction bases left unmatched: 1. Study results and caveats: Unknown CMV status may confound age-related changes in expanded clones. Both naive CD4+ cell counts and diversity were greater in long-lived donors than in aged donors.

As for this clonotype: The target antigen is unknown.

A J-beta primer mix and a sample-barcoded 5' primer were used in a second PCR of about 7 to 12 cycles. Each of the samples gave a minimum of 3 million paired-end reads that contained CDR3. MiXCR, applied by TCRdb to the 5' RACE reads, yields one record per CDR3 protein. The table includes 750,000 to 950,000 distinct CDR3 sequences, about 29% detected once. The same sample was also studied in work on T cells of mothers and their children. That work contributes: Among related mother-child pairs, overlap was slightly higher than in unrelated pairs, though not significantly.

The V gene is TRBV18, the J gene TRBJ2-6; 7 bases line up with TRBD2. The TCR comes from a woman in her thirties or forties in good health. Sample: blood. Written as DNA, the CDR3 is TGTGCCAGCTCACCCGGGAGGCCTGGGGCCAACGTCCTGACTTTC. Encoded protein: CASSPGRPGANVLTF.